This T cell receptor (beta chain) was captured by sequencing in a study of T cells in Graves' hyperthyroidism and ophthalmopathy. RNA transcripts provided the source from which TCR beta CDR3 regions were amplified. HTBI primers were the set used in a first-round RT-PCR of the TCR CDR3. TCRdb reanalysed the multiplex PCR reads using MiXCR and keeps one entry per CDR3 protein. The sample shows 350,000 or so distinct CDR3 sequences, roughly 15% of them seen only once. CDR3 size: 12 residues. V was trimmed by 4 bases and J by 8 bases, leaving 11 bases between them. Germline loops: CDR1 SNHLY, CDR2 FYNNEI. The sample holds many counts of this clonotype.

This sequence was found in a woman aged 30 to 39 with Graves' hyperthyroidism that later progressed to Graves' ophthalmopathy. V gene TRBV2 combines with J gene TRBJ1-2; D might be TRBD1 (5 bases). Sequencing used blood. CDR3 sequence reads: CASSVGQEGYTF. The CDR3 DNA follows: TGTGCCAGCAGTGTGGGGCAGGAAGGCTACACCTTC. Full variable domain (rest looked up from reference TRBV2 and TRBJ1-2): EPEVTQTPSHQVTQMGQEVILRCVPISNHLYFYWYRQILGQKVEFLVSFYNNEISEKSEIFDDQFSVERPDGSNFTLKIRSTKLEDSAMYFCASSVGQEGYTFGSGTRLTVV.